The source of this T cell receptor beta chain is a study of cytomegalovirus exposure and HLA in healthy donors. Overall study findings and caveats: Later analysis revealed greater clonal expansion in HLA-associated TCR beta chains than in equally common others. Later genetic work tied a missense DCLRE1C variant to beta-chain V and J trimming.

PCR amplification relied on 60 Vbeta primers (plus 13 Jbeta primers). The authors' processing: In a later analysis, of tens of millions of unique beta chains, about 11 million appeared in at least two donors. TCRdb's copy holds only in-frame clones and misses some; the assay was immunoSEQ multiplex PCR. D and trimming were read from the DNA, whereas the V and J calls and clone size are those reported in that table. Among roughly 160,000 clones, 81% were seen once, and the ten largest hold under 15%. As to this clone: Its antigen is not known.

The CDR3 spans 13 residues. With 6 bases clipped from V and 4 bases from J, the junction kept 2 bases outside the gene matches. Germline CDR1 SEHNR, CDR2 FQNEAQ (reference sequence). Sequencing was performed on PBMCs. The chain couples TRBV7-9 to TRBJ2-2; 7 bases align to TRBD1. This receptor was obtained from a woman in her forties or fifties in good health and CMV-seronegative. The DNA of the CDR3 is TGTGCCAGCAGATCAGGGGGCACCGGGGAGCTGTTTTTT. Residues: CASRSGGTGELFF. The full variable domain, with the rest looked up from reference TRBV7-9 and TRBJ2-2, is DTGVSQNPRHKITKRGQNVTFRCDPISEHNRLYWYRQTLGQGPEFLTYFQNEAQLEKSRLLSDRFSAERPKGSFSTLEIQRTEQGDSAMYLCASRSGGTGELFFGEGSRLTVL.